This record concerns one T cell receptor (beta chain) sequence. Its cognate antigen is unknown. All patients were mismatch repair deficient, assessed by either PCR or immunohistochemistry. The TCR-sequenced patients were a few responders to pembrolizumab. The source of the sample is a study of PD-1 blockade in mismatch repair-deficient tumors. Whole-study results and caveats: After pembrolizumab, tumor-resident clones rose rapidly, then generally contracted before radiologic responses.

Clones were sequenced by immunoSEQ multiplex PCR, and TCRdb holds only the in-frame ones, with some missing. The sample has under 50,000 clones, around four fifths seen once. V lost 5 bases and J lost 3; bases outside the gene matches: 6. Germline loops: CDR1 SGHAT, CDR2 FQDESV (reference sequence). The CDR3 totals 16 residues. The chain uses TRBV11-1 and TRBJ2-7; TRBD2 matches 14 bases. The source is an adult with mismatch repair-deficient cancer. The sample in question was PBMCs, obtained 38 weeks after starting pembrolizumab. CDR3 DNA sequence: TGTGCCAGCAGCCATAGACTAGCGGGAGGGTTCTACGAGCAGTACTTC. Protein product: CASSHRLAGGFYEQYF.